What follows describes a single TCR beta chain. This sample is drawn from a study of blood T cell repertoires in COVID-19. Study overall: T cells, B-cell-depleted T cells, or PBMCs supplied cDNA or gDNA.

J gave up 3 bases and V 3 bases, and 4 bases lay outside the gene matches. From germline, CDR1 is LNHDA and CDR2 SQIVND (reference sequence). This CDR3 comprises 14 residues. TCRdb keeps only in-frame clones here, not all; method: immunoSEQ multiplex PCR. The sample yields fewer than 250,000 clones, 86% seen once. The chain employs TRBV19 and TRBJ1-2; 7 bases line up with TRBD1. The sample consisted of peripheral blood. The sequence was obtained from a woman aged 65 to 85 with acute or convalescent COVID-19. The CDR3 here is CASSIGQAYYGYTF. The CDR3 bases are TGTGCCAGTAGTATCGGACAGGCTTACTATGGCTACACCTTC. The full variable domain, rest sourced from reference TRBV19 and TRBJ1-2, is DGGITQSPKYLFRKEGQNVTLSCEQNLNHDAMYWYRQDPGQGLRLIYYSQIVNDFQKGDIAEGYSVSREKKESFPLTVTSAQKNPTAFYLCASSIGQAYYGYTFGSGTRLTVV.